This entry lists 21 T cell receptor beta chains sequenced from one sample in a study of blood T cell repertoires in COVID-19. This table comes from immunoSEQ multiplex PCR, and its TCRdb copy is limited to in-frame clones, with some not included. Among some 290,000 clones listed, roughly 86% were seen once. Sequences were obtained from peripheral blood. Receptors were obtained from a young woman with COVID-19, enrolled during active disease.

This clone occurred once. The genes are TRBV10-3 and TRBJ2-7, with 10 bases aligning to TRBD1. This CDR3 has 15 residues. CDR1 ENHRY and CDR2 SYGVKD come from the germline V gene. The V gene end was trimmed by 3 bases and the J gene end by 2 bases; junction bases not matched to a gene: 4. The CDR3 protein is CAISEGGTGAYEQYF. The DNA of the CDR3 is TGTGCCATCAGTGAAGGCGGGACAGGGGCCTACGAGCAGTACTTC.

This chain connects TRBV3-1 (or the pseudogene TRBV3-2) to TRBJ1-5, with D possibly matching TRBD1 (6 bases). Germline V gene data show CDR1 as LGHDT and CDR2 as YNNKEL (reference sequence). The CDR3 is made up of 13 amino acids. Trimming took off 5 bases at V and 6 bases at J, with 11 bases between the two ends. The CDR3 DNA sequence: TGTGCCAGCAGCGCGACAGGAGCTCAGCCCCAGCATTTT. Its protein product is CASSATGAQPQHF.

This rearrangement joins TRBV9 to TRBJ2-5, with 8 positions matching TRBD2. Germline CDR1 is SGDLS and CDR2 is YYNGEE. Losses at the gene ends were 3 bases for V and 2 bases for J; bases not matched to a gene: 9. The CDR3 covers 16 residues. The CDR3 bases are TGTGCCAGCAGCGGCGGCGGAGCGGGAGCGCAAGAGACCCAGTACTTC. Translation: CASSGGGAGAQETQYF. The complete variable domain, with remaining parts taken from reference TRBV9 and TRBJ2-5, reads DSGVTQTPKHLITATGQRVTLRCSPRSGDLSVYWYQQSLDQGLQFLIQYYNGEERAKGNILERFSAQQFPDLHSELNLSSLELGDSALYFCASSGGGAGAQETQYFGPGTRLLVL.

This sequence joins TRBV28 and TRBJ2-7, with TRBD1 matching over 7 bases. The J segment lost 4 bases and the V segment lost 7 bases, leaving 7 bases of the junction unmatched. This CDR3 contains 13 residues. The V gene's germline CDR1 is MDHEN and CDR2 SYDVKM. This CDR3 is CASNKQGWYEQYF. CDR3 in DNA: TGTGCCAGCAATAAACAGGGGTGGTACGAGCAGTACTTC.

V usage is TRBV6-5 and J usage is TRBJ1-2, with D possibly TRBD1 on 5 matching bases. Per germline, CDR1 MNHEY and CDR2 SVGAGI. The CDR3 covers 15 residues. Trimming took 7 bases from V and 2 from J, leaving 17 bases between them. CDR3 sequence: CASNEGLIVNYGYTF. For the CDR3, the DNA is TGTGCCAGCAACGAGGGACTCATAGTAAACTATGGCTACACCTTC.

A single count supports this clone. The gene calls are TRBV28 and TRBJ1-3, with D hard to call. Trimming shortened V by 7 bases and J by 4 bases, and 8 bases separated the two germline ends. Germline V gene data show CDR1 as MDHEN and CDR2 as SYDVKM. The CDR3 covers 12 residues. The CDR3 spells CASKESGNTIYF. The DNA for the CDR3 is TGTGCCAGCAAGGAGTCGGGAAACACCATATATTTT.

The J gene is TRBJ2-1, the V gene TRBV11-2, with 7 bases that match TRBD1. The germline CDR1 and CDR2 sequences are SGHAT and FQNNGV. The CDR3 spans 18 residues. The ends lost 5 bases at V and 6 bases at J; junction bases unmatched: 19. The CDR3 here is CASSPRPGTVVYGNEQFF. In DNA form, the CDR3 reads TGTGCCAGCAGCCCTAGACCCGGGACAGTTGTGTATGGCAATGAGCAGTTCTTC.

The rearrangement joins TRBV9 to TRBJ2-1, with a weak D call TRBD1 (6 bases). The CDR3 sequence is 15 residues long. The germline CDR1 and CDR2 sequences are SGDLS and YYNGEE. V was cut by 0 bases and J by 7 bases, with 14 bases left in between. The DNA for the CDR3 is TGTGCCAGCAGCGTAGTCGGACAGTCTAATAATGAGCAGTTCTTC. Translating gives CASSVVGQSNNEQFF. Complete variable domain (other parts from reference TRBV9 and TRBJ2-1): DSGVTQTPKHLITATGQRVTLRCSPRSGDLSVYWYQQSLDQGLQFLIQYYNGEERAKGNILERFSAQQFPDLHSELNLSSLELGDSALYFCASSVVGQSNNEQFFGPGTRLTVL.

This clone was counted between two and nine times. The chain uses TRBV10-1 and TRBJ1-1; 7 bases are shared with TRBD1. V was clipped by 2 bases and J by 6 bases; unmatched bases: 6. Germline V lookup: CDR1 WNHNN, CDR2 SYGVQD (reference sequence). This CDR3 comprises 14 residues. CDR3 sequence reads: CASSEGGTGAEAFF. The CDR3 DNA sequence: TGCGCCAGCAGTGAGGGGGGAACAGGGGCTGAAGCTTTCTTT.

The V gene is TRBV4-1, the J gene TRBJ2-1; 10 nucleotides align to TRBD2. This CDR3 is 18 amino acids long. V shed 4 bases and J 6 bases; nucleotides not matched to a gene: 15. Germline V gives CDR1 MGHRA, CDR2 YSYEKL. CDR3 in amino acids: CASSPIWGPGLAFNEQFF. The CDR3 DNA follows: TGCGCCAGCAGCCCTATCTGGGGGCCGGGACTAGCGTTCAATGAGCAGTTCTTC.

The rearrangement links TRBV16 to TRBJ2-7, with a possible D match to TRBD2 (6 bases). The CDR3 extends over 17 amino acids. The V gene's germline CDR1 is KGHSY and CDR2 FQNENV. V lost 3 bases, J lost 5 bases, and 23 bases lay in between. The DNA of the CDR3 is TGTGCCAGCAGCCACCCCGGAGGGGCACAAGAACTGGACGAGCAGTACTTC. Protein product: CASSHPGGAQELDEQYF.

The rearrangement links TRBV28 to TRBJ1-4; D is perhaps TRBD1 (6 bases). Germline assignment: CDR1 MDHEN and CDR2 SYDVKM. The CDR3 totals 14 residues. Trimming removed 6 bases from V and 7 bases from J, with 15 bases in between. In nucleotides, the CDR3 is TGTGCCAGCAGCCAAGGACAGCCCCCTGAAAAACTGTTTTTT. Protein sequence: CASSQGQPPEKLFF.

The sample holds one count of this clone. V and J are TRBV4-2 and TRBJ2-1; the D is unclear. This CDR3 spans 15 amino acids. Deletions cut 0 bases from V and 3 bases from J, with 9 bases between. The germline CDR1 and CDR2 sequences are LGHNA and YNFKEQ. CDR3 sequence (DNA): TGTGCCAGCAGCCAAGAAACAAGACTCTACAATGAGCAGTTCTTC. It translates to CASSQETRLYNEQFF.

This chain connects TRBV9 to TRBJ1-3; the match to TRBD1 covers 8 bases. The germline V gene encodes CDR1 SGDLS and CDR2 YYNGEE. The CDR3 loop spans 15 amino acids. Trimming took 1 base from V and 4 from J; bases not matched to a gene: 4. The CDR3 region has the DNA TGTGCCAGCAGCGTAAACGCAGGGGGCGGAAACACCATATATTTT. As protein: CASSVNAGGGNTIYF.

The chain couples TRBV2 to TRBJ2-3, with a weak D call TRBD1 (6 bases). This CDR3 is built from 12 residues. Trimming took 8 bases from V and 2 from J, leaving 8 bases between them. Germline assignment: CDR1 SNHLY and CDR2 FYNNEI. As DNA, the CDR3 is TGTGCCAGCGACAGGAACACAGATACGCAGTATTTT. It specifies CASDRNTDTQYF.

The V and J genes are TRBV9 and TRBJ2-1; 7 nucleotides agree with TRBD2. This CDR3 contains 17 residues. Germline V lookup: CDR1 SGDLS, CDR2 YYNGEE. The junction had 13 bases not matched to a gene; V was cut back by 2 bases and J by 5 bases. CDR3 DNA sequence: TGTGCCAGCAGCGTGTCACTGGGCGGGAGTTCCCACAATGAGCAGTTCTTC. Protein product: CASSVSLGGSSHNEQFF. Looking up the rest from reference TRBV9 and TRBJ2-1 gives the full variable domain: DSGVTQTPKHLITATGQRVTLRCSPRSGDLSVYWYQQSLDQGLQFLIQYYNGEERAKGNILERFSAQQFPDLHSELNLSSLELGDSALYFCASSVSLGGSSHNEQFFGPGTRLTVL.

V gene TRBV10-1 combines with J gene TRBJ2-7, with D uncertain. The V and J ends lost 10 bases and 7 bases respectively, with 23 bases between them. Germline CDR1 reads WNHNN; CDR2 reads SYGVQD (reference sequence). The CDR3 length is 14 residues. CDR3 in DNA: TGCGCCAACAATACACCTCGAACTACGCGGGAGCAGTACTTC. Protein product: CANNTPRTTREQYF.

The J gene is TRBJ2-6, the V gene TRBV3-1 (or the pseudogene TRBV3-2); D is ambiguous. Per germline, CDR1 LGHDT and CDR2 YNNKEL (reference sequence). The CDR3 is made up of 15 amino acids. V shed 0 bases and J shed 2 bases, with 5 bases lying between them. In DNA, the CDR3 is TGTGCCAGCAGCCAAGATCTCCCTGGGGCCAACGTCCTGACTTTC. This encodes CASSQDLPGANVLTF.

The gene calls are TRBV10-3 and TRBJ2-1; D might be TRBD2 (5 bases). The CDR3 is made up of 17 amino acids. Trimming removed 2 bases from V and 0 bases from J, with 14 bases in between. The germline CDR1 and CDR2 sequences are ENHRY and SYGVKD. The CDR3 DNA reads as TGTGCCATCAGTGAGGGAGCTAGCCGGGGCTCCTACAATGAGCAGTTCTTC. Translating gives CAISEGASRGSYNEQFF.

The rearrangement joins TRBV30 to TRBJ1-5; perhaps TRBD1 as D (5 bases). V was shortened by 0 bases and J by 6 bases, with 15 bases between the two germline ends. Germline V gene sequence: CDR1 GTSNPN, CDR2 SVGIG (reference sequence). There are 15 residues in the CDR3. CDR3 loop: CAWSVTRGGSQPQHF. The CDR3 DNA reads TGTGCCTGGAGTGTCACCCGGGGGGGAAGTCAGCCCCAGCATTTT.

This chain's CDR3 is CASTRGQGFTEAFF. Here the CDR3 DNA reads TGTGCCAGCACCCGGGGACAGGGGTTCACTGAAGCTTTCTTT. The chain employs TRBV3-1 (or the pseudogene TRBV3-2) and TRBJ1-1, with 10 bases aligning to TRBD1. The CDR3 has 14 residues. J lost 4 bases, V lost 7 bases, and 6 bases had no gene match. The V gene's germline CDR1 is LGHDT and CDR2 YNNKEL (reference sequence).